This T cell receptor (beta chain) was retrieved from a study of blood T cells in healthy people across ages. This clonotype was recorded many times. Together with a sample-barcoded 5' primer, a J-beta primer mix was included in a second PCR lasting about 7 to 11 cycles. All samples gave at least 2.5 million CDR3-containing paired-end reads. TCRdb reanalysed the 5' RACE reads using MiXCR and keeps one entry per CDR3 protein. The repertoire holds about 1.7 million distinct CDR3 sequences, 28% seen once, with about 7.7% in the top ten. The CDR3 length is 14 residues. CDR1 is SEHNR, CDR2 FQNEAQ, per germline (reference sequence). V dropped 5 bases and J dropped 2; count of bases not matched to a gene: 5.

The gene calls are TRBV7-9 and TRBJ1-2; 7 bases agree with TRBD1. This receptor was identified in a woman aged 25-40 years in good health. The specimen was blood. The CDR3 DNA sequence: TGTGCCAGCAGCGTAAAACAGGGGAACTATGGCTACACCTTC. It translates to CASSVKQGNYGYTF.